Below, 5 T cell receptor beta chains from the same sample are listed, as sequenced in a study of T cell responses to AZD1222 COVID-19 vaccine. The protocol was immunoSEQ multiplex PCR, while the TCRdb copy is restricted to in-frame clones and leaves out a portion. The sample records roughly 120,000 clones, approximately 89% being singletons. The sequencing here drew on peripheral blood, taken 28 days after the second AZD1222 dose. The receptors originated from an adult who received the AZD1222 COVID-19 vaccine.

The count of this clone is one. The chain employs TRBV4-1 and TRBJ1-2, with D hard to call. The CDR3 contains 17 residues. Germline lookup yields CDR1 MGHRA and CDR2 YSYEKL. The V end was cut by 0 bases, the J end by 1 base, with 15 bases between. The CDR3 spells CASSQEGTRVDNYGYTF. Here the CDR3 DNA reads TGCGCCAGCAGCCAAGAGGGAACAAGGGTCGATAACTATGGCTACACCTTC.

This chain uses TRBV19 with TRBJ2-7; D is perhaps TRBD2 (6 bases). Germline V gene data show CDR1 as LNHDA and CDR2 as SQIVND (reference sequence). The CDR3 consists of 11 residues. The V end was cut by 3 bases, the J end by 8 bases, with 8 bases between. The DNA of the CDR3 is TGTGCCAGTAGTATGGCGGGAAAGCAGTACTTC. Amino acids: CASSMAGKQYF.

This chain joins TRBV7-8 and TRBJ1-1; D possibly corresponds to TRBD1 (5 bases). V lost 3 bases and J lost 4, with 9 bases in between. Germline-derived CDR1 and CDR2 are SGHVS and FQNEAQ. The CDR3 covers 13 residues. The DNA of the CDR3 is TGTGCCAGCAGCTTTCCAGGGTTCACTGAAGCTTTCTTT. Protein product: CASSFPGFTEAFF.

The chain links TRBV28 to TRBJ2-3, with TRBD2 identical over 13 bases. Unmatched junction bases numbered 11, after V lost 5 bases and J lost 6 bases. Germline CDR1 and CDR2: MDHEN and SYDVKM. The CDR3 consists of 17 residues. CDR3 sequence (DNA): TGTGCCAGCAGTGCGCGACTAGCGGGGGGACCCCCGGATACGCAGTATTTT. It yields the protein CASSARLAGGPPDTQYF.

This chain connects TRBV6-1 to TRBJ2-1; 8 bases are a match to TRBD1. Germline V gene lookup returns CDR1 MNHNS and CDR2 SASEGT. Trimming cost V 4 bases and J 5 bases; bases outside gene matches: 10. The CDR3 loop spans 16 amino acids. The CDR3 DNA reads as TGTGCCAGCAGTGGCTTCAGGGGGCGCGACGACAATGAGCAGTTCTTC. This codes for CASSGFRGRDDNEQFF.